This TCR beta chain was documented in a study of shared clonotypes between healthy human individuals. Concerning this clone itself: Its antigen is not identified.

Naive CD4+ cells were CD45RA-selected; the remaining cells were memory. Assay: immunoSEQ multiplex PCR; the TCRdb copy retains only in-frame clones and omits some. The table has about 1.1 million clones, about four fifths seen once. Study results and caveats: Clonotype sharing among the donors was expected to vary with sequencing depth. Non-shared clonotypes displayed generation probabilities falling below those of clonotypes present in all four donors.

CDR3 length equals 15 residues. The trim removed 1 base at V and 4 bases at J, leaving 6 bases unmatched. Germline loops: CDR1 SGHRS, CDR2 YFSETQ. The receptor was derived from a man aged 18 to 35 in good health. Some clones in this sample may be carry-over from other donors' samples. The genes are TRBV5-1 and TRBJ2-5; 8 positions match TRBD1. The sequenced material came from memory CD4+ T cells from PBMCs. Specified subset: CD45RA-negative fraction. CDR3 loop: CASSLRQGRSETQYF. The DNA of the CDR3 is TGCGCCAGCAGCTTGAGACAGGGGAGGTCAGAGACCCAGTACTTC.